This passage covers 10 T cell receptor beta chains from one sample sequenced in a study of breast tumors, draining lymph nodes, adjacent tissues. One entry per CDR3 protein results from TCRdb running MiXCR on the multiplex PCR reads. The sample contains about 35,000 distinct CDR3 sequences, roughly 32% of which appear only once. The sequenced sample was breast tumor tissue. These receptors all stem from a female donor with breast cancer. Some clones in this sample may be carry-over from other donors' samples.

The sample holds many counts of this clonotype. The chain employs TRBV12-3 or TRBV12-4 and TRBJ1-2, with D hard to call. The V and J ends lost 6 bases and 2 bases respectively, with 10 bases between them. The CDR3 spans 13 residues. CDR3 DNA sequence: TGTGCCAGCAGCCGAGCGGGGAACTATGGCTACACCTTC. It encodes CASSRAGNYGYTF.

J is TRBJ1-3 and V is TRBV3-1; the D is unclear. The CDR3 covers 15 residues. CDR1 and CDR2 from the germline V gene are LGHDT and YNNKEL (reference sequence). V shed 4 bases and J shed 0 bases, with 10 bases lying between them. CDR3 nucleotides: TGTGCCAGCAGCCCCCGACGGAGCTCTGGAAACACCATATATTTT. Amino acid sequence: CASSPRRSSGNTIYF.

This clonotype was detected ten times or more. J is TRBJ2-7 and V is TRBV19; D is uncertain. CDR1 LNHDA and CDR2 SQIVND come from the germline V gene (reference sequence). The CDR3 has 13 residues. V shed 3 bases and J shed 3 bases, with 9 bases lying between them. This CDR3 is CASSMGIRYEQYF. The CDR3 bases are TGTGCCAGTAGTATGGGGATTCGCTACGAGCAGTACTTC.

As regards this clonotype: Because it lacks the conserved phenylalanine or tryptophan at the end, this CDR3 is likely a read error. The chain employs TRBV19 and TRBJ1-5, with 8 bases fitting TRBD1. CDR3 size: 16 residues. Germline V gene data show CDR1 as LNHDA and CDR2 as SQIVND (reference sequence). DNA for the CDR3: TGTGCCAGTAGTCTAGACAGGGGATTTAGCAATCAGCCCCAGCATTCT. This sequence encodes CASSLDRGFSNQPQHS.

The rearrangement links TRBV12-5 to TRBJ2-3, with a tentative D call TRBD2 (6 bases). The germline CDR1 and CDR2 sequences are LGHNT and FRNRAP. CDR3 length: 15 residues. The V and J ends lost 3 bases and 0 bases respectively, with 10 bases between them. In DNA, the CDR3 is TGTGCTAGTGGTTTAGCGGGTGGCAGCACAGATACGCAGTATTTT. Its protein product is CASGLAGGSTDTQYF.

The genes are TRBV28 and TRBJ1-4; the D gene is possibly TRBD1 (5 bases). Germline V gene lookup returns CDR1 MDHEN and CDR2 SYDVKM. The CDR3 loop spans 15 amino acids. Trimming shortened V by 3 bases and J by 7 bases, and 15 bases separated the two germline ends. The CDR3 sequence is CASSFGSRGGEKLFF. In DNA, the CDR3 is TGTGCCAGCAGTTTTGGGTCAAGGGGCGGTGAAAAACTGTTTTTT.

The chain employs TRBV9 and TRBJ2-3; TRBD1 matches at 10 bases. The trim removed 2 bases at V and 1 base at J, leaving 7 bases unmatched. The CDR3 contains 17 residues. Germline loops: CDR1 SGDLS, CDR2 YYNGEE. The CDR3 DNA follows: TGTGCCAGCAGCGTTGGCTGGGACAGGGGTGGCACAGATACGCAGTATTTT. Translated, it gives CASSVGWDRGGTDTQYF.

This clonotype was found many times. The chain recombines TRBV7-3 with TRBJ2-3; unclear D gene. Germline assignment: CDR1 SGHTA and CDR2 FQGTGA. V was shortened by 5 bases and J by 2 bases, with 14 bases between the two germline ends. The CDR3 runs to 15 residues. CDR3 loop: CASSPTAGTTDTQYF. CDR3 nucleotide sequence: TGTGCCAGCAGCCCCACAGCCGGAACCACAGATACGCAGTATTTT.

As concerns this clonotype: One end of the junction varies from germline; a read error may be responsible. This rearrangement joins TRBV20-1 to TRBJ2-7; 8 nucleotides match TRBD1. Germline values: CDR1 DFQATT, CDR2 SNEGSKA (reference sequence). The CDR3 contains 13 residues. The CDR3 reads CSASGTGSYERYF. The CDR3 coding sequence is TGCAGTGCTAGCGGGACAGGCTCCTACGAGCGGTACTTC.

Ten or more counts support this clonotype. CDR3 protein: CASSYTDTQYF. Here the CDR3 DNA reads TGTGCCAGTAGTTACACAGATACGCAGTATTTT. The V call is TRBV19, the J call TRBJ2-3; D gene unclear. Per the germline V gene, CDR1 is LNHDA and CDR2 is SQIVND (reference sequence). The CDR3 is 11 residues long. Trimming left V 5 bases short and J 2 bases short, with 2 bases between.